This T cell receptor beta chain is drawn from a study of blood T cell repertoires in COVID-19. On the study more broadly: There were acute and convalescent COVID-19 samples, and they came from the United States, Italy and Spain.

Source study methods: Quantification of nucleated cells was approximated via reference gene primer amplification. The data were produced by immunoSEQ multiplex PCR, yet TCRdb's version contains in-frame clones alone and is incomplete. That table is the source of V, J and clone size, and D and trimming were worked out from the DNA. This sample has 230,000 or so clones; roughly nine tenths occur once, and the top ten carry about 2.6%. The source is a woman younger than 45 who had recovered from COVID-19. Source material: PBMCs or T cells enriched from blood (not recorded which).

CDR3 amino acids: CASSADGSNLNSPLHF. CDR3 in DNA: TGTGCCAGCAGCGCCGATGGGAGTAATTTAAATTCACCCCTCCACTTT. The rearrangement joins TRBV9 to TRBJ1-6; D remains unclear. In germline, CDR1 is SGDLS, CDR2 YYNGEE. The CDR3 length is 16 residues. The V end was cut by 3 bases, the J end by 7 bases, with 17 bases between.